This T cell receptor (beta chain) is drawn from a study of radiation and T cells in renal cell carcinoma. Overall study results and limits: Top tumor clonotypes rose in blood 2 weeks post-radiation, then contracted.

In regard to this clone: Its antigen is as yet unknown.

Assay used: immunoSEQ multiplex PCR; TCRdb lists only in-frame clones, some missing. The top ten clones hold 4.5% to 7% of a sample with 100,000 to 150,000 clones, around 80% of them seen once. Germline V gene lookup returns CDR1 SNHLY and CDR2 FYNNEI. With V trimmed by 4 bases and J by 10 bases, 3 bases remained unmatched. This CDR3 has 12 residues. Time point here: blood 2 weeks post-SBRT. This sample's treatment: 15 Gy SBRT to primary tumor, nephrectomy 4 weeks later. The sequence was collected from a man over 45 with renal cell carcinoma. The chain recombines TRBV2 with TRBJ2-1, with 8 bases that match TRBD2. The sample in question was blood, obtained from a patient whose treatment included radiotherapy and nephrectomy. This chain's CDR3 is CASSASGREQFF. In DNA form, the CDR3 reads TGTGCCAGCAGTGCAAGCGGGAGAGAGCAGTTCTTC.